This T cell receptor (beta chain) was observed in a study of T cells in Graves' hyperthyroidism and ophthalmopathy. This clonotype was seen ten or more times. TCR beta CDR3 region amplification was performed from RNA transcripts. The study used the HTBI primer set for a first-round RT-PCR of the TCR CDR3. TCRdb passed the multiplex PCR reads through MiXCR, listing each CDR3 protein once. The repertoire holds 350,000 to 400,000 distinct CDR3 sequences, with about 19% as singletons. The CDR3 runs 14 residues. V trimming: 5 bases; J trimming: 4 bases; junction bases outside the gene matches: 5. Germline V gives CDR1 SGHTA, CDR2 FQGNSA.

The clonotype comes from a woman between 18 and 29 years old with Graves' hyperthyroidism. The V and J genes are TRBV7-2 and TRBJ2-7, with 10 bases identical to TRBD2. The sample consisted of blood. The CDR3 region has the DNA TGTGCCAGCAGCCTTAGCGGGGGGCAATACGAGCAGTACTTC. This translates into CASSLSGGQYEQYF.